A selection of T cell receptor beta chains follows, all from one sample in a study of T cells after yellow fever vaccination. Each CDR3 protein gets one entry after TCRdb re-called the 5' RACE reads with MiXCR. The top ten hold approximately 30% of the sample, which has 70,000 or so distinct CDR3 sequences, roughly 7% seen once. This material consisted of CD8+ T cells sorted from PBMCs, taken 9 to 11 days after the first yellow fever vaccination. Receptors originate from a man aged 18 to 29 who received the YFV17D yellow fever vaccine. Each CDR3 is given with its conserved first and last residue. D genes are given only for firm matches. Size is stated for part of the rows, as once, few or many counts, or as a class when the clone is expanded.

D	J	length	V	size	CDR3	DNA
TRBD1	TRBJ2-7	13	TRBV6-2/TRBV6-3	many	CASGGQGAYEQYF	TGTGCCAGCGGCGGACAGGGGGCCTACGAGCAGTACTTC
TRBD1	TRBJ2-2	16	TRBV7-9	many	CAMQVPGQANTGELFF	TGTGCCATGCAGGTTCCGGGACAGGCGAACACCGGGGAGCTGTTTTTT
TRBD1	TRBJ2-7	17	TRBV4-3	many	CASSQDRNRGPLFEQYF	TGCGCCAGCAGCCAAGATCGAAACAGGGGACCACTTTTCGAGCAGTACTTC
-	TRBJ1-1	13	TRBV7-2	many	CASSPGPFTEAFF	TGTGCCAGCAGCCCCGGGCCCTTCACTGAAGCTTTCTTT
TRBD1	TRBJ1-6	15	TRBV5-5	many	CASSLEDRGYPPLHF	TGTGCCAGCAGCTTGGAAGACAGGGGGTATCCACCCCTCCACTTT
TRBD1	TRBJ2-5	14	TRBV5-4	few	CASSSGTGGETQYF	TGTGCCAGCAGCTCCGGGACAGGGGGAGAGACCCAGTACTTC
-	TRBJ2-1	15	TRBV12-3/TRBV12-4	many	CASSWGRTSYNEQFF	TGTGCCAGCAGTTGGGGACGGACCTCCTACAATGAGCAGTTCTTC
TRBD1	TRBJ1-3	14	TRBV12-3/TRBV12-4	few	CASSPTGEGNTIYF	TGTGCCAGCAGTCCGACAGGGGAAGGAAACACCATATATTTT
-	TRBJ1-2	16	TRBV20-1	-	CSARTSGRFSNYGYTF	TGCAGTGCTAGAACATCGGGCAGGTTCTCTAACTATGGCTACACCTTC
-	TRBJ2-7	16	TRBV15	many	CATSPGAGGFFFEQYF	TGTGCCACCTCCCCCGGAGCGGGCGGCTTTTTTTTCGAGCAGTACTTC
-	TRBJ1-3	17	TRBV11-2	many	CASSLGRAAISGNTIYF	TGTGCCAGCAGCTTAGGGAGGGCAGCGATCTCTGGAAACACCATATATTTT
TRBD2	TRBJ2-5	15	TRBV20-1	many	CSAATSGGDWETQYF	TGCAGTGCTGCCACTAGCGGGGGGGATTGGGAGACCCAGTACTTC
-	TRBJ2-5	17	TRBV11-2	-	CASSSPDGSGYQETQYF	TGTGCCAGCAGCTCCCCGGACGGGAGCGGATACCAAGAGACCCAGTACTTC
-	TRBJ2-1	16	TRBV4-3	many	CASSQVSVDPYNEQFF	TGCGCCAGCAGCCAAGTTAGCGTCGACCCCTACAATGAGCAGTTCTTC
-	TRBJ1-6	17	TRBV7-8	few	CASTSEPGPSYNSPLHF	TGTGCCAGCACCTCCGAGCCGGGCCCCTCCTATAATTCACCCCTCCACTTT
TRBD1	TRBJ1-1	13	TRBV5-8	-	CATSVTGGTEAFF	TGTGCCACCTCAGTTACAGGGGGCACTGAAGCTTTCTTT
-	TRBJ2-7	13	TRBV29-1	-	CSVENPSSYEQYF	TGCAGCGTTGAGAACCCGAGCTCCTACGAGCAGTACTTC
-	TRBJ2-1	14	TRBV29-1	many	CSVEEQSSYNEQFF	TGCAGCGTTGAAGAGCAAAGCTCCTACAATGAGCAGTTCTTC
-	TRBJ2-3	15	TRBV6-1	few	CASSAEGIPTDTQYF	TGTGCCAGCAGTGCGGAAGGGATCCCAACAGATACGCAGTATTTT
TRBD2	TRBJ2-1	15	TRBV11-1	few	CASSETSGGANEQFF	TGTGCCAGCAGCGAGACTAGCGGGGGGGCTAATGAGCAGTTCTTC
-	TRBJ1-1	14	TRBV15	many	CATSLRIRDTEAFF	TGTGCCACCAGCCTTAGGATCAGGGACACTGAAGCTTTCTTT
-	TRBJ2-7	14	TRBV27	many	CASSLDGGSYEQYF	TGTGCCAGCAGTTTGGACGGGGGCTCCTACGAGCAGTACTTC
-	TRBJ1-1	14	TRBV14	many	CASSLSKGWTEAFF	TGTGCCAGCAGCCTCTCGAAGGGATGGACTGAAGCTTTCTTT
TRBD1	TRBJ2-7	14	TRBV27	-	CASSFRGQRREQYF	TGTGCCAGCAGTTTCCGGGGACAGAGAAGGGAGCAGTACTTC
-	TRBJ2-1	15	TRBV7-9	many	CASSLILAPYNEQFF	TGTGCCAGCAGCTTAATCCTAGCGCCATACAATGAGCAGTTCTTC
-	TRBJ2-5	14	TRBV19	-	CASSLGTPQETQYF	TGTGCCAGTAGTCTCGGGACACCACAAGAGACCCAGTACTTC
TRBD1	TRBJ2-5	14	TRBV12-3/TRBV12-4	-	CASTYTGVQETQYF	TGTGCCAGCACCTATACAGGGGTACAAGAGACCCAGTACTTC
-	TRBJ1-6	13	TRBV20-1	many	CSARQGGNSPLHF	TGCAGTGCTAGACAGGGAGGGAATTCACCCCTCCACTTT
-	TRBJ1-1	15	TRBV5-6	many	CASSLGAGMNTEAFF	TGTGCCAGCAGCTTGGGCGCCGGCATGAACACTGAAGCTTTCTTT
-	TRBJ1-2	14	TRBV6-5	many	CASYPGPPFYGYTF	TGTGCCAGCTACCCCGGACCGCCTTTCTATGGCTACACCTTC
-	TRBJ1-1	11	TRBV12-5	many	CASGFGLEAFF	TGTGCTAGTGGTTTCGGCCTCGAAGCTTTCTTT
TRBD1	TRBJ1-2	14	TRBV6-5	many	CASIGTGEHYGYTF	TGTGCCAGCATCGGGACAGGGGAACACTATGGCTACACCTTC
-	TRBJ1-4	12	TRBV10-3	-	CAISERSEKLFF	TGTGCCATCAGTGAGCGAAGTGAAAAACTGTTTTTT
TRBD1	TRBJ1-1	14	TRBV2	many	CASLPGQSNTEAFF	TGTGCCAGCCTACCGGGACAGTCGAACACTGAAGCTTTCTTT
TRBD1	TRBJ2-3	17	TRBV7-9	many	CASSPITGTGGEDTQYF	TGTGCCAGCAGTCCCATTACCGGGACAGGGGGCGAAGATACGCAGTATTTT
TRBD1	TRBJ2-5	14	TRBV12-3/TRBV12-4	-	CASSSAGGLETQYF	TGTGCCAGCAGCTCAGCAGGGGGCTTAGAGACCCAGTACTTC
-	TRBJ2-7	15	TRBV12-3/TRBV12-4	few	CASRKGGGVDYEQYF	TGTGCCAGCAGAAAAGGGGGGGGGGTTGACTACGAGCAGTACTTC